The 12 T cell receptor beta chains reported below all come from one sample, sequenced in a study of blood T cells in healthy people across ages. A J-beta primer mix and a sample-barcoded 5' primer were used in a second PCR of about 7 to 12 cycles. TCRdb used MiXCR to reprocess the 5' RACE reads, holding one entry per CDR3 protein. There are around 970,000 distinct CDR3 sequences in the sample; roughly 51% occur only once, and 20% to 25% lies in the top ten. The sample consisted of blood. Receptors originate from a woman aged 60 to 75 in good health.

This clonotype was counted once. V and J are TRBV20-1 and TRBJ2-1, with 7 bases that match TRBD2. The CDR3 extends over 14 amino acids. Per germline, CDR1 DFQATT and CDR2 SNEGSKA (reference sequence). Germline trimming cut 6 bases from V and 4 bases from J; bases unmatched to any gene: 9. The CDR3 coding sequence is TGCAGTGCCGACCTTAGCGGGCCATACAATGAGCAGTTCTTC. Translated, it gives CSADLSGPYNEQFF.

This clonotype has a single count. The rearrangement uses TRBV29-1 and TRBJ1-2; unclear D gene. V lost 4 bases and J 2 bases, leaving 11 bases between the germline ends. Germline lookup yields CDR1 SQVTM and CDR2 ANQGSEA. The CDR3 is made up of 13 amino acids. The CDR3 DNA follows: TGCAGCGTTGGTAATGGGGAGAACTATGGCTACACCTTC. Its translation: CSVGNGENYGYTF. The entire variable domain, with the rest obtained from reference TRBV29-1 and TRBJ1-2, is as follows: SAVISQKPSRDICQRGTSLTIQCQVDSQVTMMFWYRQQPGQSLTLIATANQGSEATYESGFVIDKFPISRPNLTFSTLTVSNMSPEDSSIYLCSVGNGENYGYTFGSGTRLTVV.

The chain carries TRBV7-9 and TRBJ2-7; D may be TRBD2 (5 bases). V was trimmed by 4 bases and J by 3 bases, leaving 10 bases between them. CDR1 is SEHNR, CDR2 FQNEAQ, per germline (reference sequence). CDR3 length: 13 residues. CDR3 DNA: TGTGCCAGCAGCTCCGAGGCGGGCTACGAGCAGTACTTC. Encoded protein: CASSSEAGYEQYF.

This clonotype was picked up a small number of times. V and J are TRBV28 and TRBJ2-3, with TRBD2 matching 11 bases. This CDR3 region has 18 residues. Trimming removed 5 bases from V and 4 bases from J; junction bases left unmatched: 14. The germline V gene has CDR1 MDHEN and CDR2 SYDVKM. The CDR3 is CASSEGLAGGEIPDTQYF. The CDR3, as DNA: TGTGCCAGCAGTGAGGGGCTAGCGGGAGGAGAGATTCCAGATACGCAGTATTTT.

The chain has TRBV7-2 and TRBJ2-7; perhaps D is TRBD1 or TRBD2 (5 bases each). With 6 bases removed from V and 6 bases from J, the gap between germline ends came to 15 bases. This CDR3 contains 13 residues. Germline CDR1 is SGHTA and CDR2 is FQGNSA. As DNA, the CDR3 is TGTGCCAGCAGGGTAGCGTTGGGGACCGAGCAGTACTTC. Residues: CASRVALGTEQYF.

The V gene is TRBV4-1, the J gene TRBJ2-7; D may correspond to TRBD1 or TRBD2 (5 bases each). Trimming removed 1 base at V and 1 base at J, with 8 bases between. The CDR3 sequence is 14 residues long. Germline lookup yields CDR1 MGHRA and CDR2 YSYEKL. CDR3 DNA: TGCGCCAGCAGCCAAGTGGGGGAATCCTACGAGCAGTACTTC. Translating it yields CASSQVGESYEQYF.

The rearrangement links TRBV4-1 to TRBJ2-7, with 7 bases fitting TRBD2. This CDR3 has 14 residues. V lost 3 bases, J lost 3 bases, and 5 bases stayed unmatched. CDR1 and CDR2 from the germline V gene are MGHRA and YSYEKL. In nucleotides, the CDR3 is TGCGCCAGCAGCCAGCGAGCGGGGTACTACGAGCAGTACTTC. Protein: CASSQRAGYYEQYF.

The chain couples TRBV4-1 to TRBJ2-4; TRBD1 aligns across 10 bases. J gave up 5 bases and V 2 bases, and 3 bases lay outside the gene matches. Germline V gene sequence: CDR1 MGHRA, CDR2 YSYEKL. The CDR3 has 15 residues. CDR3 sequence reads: CASSQLGTGENIQYF. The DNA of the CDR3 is TGCGCCAGCAGCCAACTAGGGACAGGGGAAAACATTCAGTACTTC.

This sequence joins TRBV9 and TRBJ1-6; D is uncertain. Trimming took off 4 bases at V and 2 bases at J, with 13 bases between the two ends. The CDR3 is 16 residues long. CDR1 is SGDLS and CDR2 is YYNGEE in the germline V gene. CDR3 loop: CASSYDGRTYNSPLHF. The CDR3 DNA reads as TGTGCCAGCAGCTACGACGGCAGGACCTATAATTCACCCCTCCACTTT. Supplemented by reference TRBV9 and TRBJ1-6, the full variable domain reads DSGVTQTPKHLITATGQRVTLRCSPRSGDLSVYWYQQSLDQGLQFLIQYYNGEERAKGNILERFSAQQFPDLHSELNLSSLELGDSALYFCASSYDGRTYNSPLHFGNGTRLTVT.

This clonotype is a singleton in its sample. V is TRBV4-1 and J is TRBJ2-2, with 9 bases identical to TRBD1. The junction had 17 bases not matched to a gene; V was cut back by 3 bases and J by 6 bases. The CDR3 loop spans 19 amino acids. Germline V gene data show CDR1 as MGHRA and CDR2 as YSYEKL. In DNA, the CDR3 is TGCGCCAGCAGCCAGACGTATTACGGTGGGACAGGGTTTGCCGGGGAGCTGTTTTTT. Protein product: CASSQTYYGGTGFAGELFF.

The CDR3 bases are TGTGCCAGCAGCTGGGACAGCGATTACGAGCAGTACTTC. Translated: CASSWDSDYEQYF. The chain links TRBV3-1 to TRBJ2-7; 7 positions match TRBD1. Germline assignment: CDR1 LGHDT and CDR2 YNNKEL (reference sequence). V was clipped by 5 bases and J by 4 bases; unmatched bases: 5. The CDR3 length is 13 residues.

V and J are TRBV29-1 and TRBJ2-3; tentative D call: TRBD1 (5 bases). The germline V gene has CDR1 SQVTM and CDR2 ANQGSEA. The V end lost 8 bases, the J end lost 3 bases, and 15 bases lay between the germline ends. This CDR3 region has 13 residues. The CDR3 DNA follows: TGCAGCTTTCGCCCTACAGGTACAGATACGCAGTATTTT. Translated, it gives CSFRPTGTDTQYF.